This TCR beta chain was retrieved from a study of blood T cell repertoires in COVID-19. About the study: The United States, Italy and Spain supplied acute and convalescent COVID-19 samples.

Germline CDR1 and CDR2: DFQATT and SNEGSKA (reference sequence). The CDR3 contains 11 residues. V lost 7 bases, J lost 0 bases, and 6 bases lay in between. The data were produced by immunoSEQ multiplex PCR, yet TCRdb's version contains in-frame clones alone and is incomplete. Of fewer than 85,000 clones listed, more than 75% are singletons. The V call is TRBV20-1, the J call TRBJ1-1; possible D gene TRBD1, 5 bases. Sequences were obtained from peripheral blood. The sequence was collected from a man aged 45-65 years with active COVID-19. The CDR3, as DNA: TGCAGTGGGGGGGTGAACACTGAAGCTTTCTTT. Protein sequence: CSGGVNTEAFF.